There are many counts of the clone carrying this TCR beta chain. The antigen remains undetermined. Time point of the sample: pre-sensitization, week 0. Treatment here: therapeutic diphenylcyclopropenone sensitization with weekly scalp DPC. TCRdb reanalysed the RACE reads using MiXCR and keeps one entry per CDR3 protein. There are a few hundred thousand distinct CDR3 sequences in the sample; 5.5% occur only once, and approximately 8.2% lies in the top ten. These data come from a study of human T cells and chemical hapten exposure. Overall study results and limits: Counts of expanded TCRs (at PT1) showed a positive correlation with patch test score.

The V gene lost 4 bases and the J gene lost 5 bases, with 20 bases spanning the gap. From germline, CDR1 is LGHNA and CDR2 YSLEER. The CDR3 sequence is 17 residues long. This chain links TRBV4-3 with TRBJ2-2, with a possible D match to TRBD2 (6 bases). This receptor was identified in a woman aged 18 to 35 with alopecia areata. Some clones in this sample may be carry-over from other donors' samples. The specimen was whole blood, collected in connection with sensitization to the hapten diphenylcyclopropenone (DPC). For the CDR3, the DNA is TGCGCCAGCAGCCCATCGAGACTAGACCTTAAAACCGGGGAGCTGTTTTTT. This gives the protein CASSPSRLDLKTGELFF.